Sequencing of this TCR beta chain was carried out in a study of CD8 T cells in ankylosing spondylitis. The V end lost 3 bases, the J end lost 8 bases, and 8 bases lay between the germline ends. The CDR3 extends over 12 amino acids. The germline CDR1 and CDR2 sequences are MDHEN and SYDVKM. A single record per CDR3 protein comes from TCRdb applying MiXCR to the 5' RACE reads. This table has 150,000 or so distinct CDR3 sequences, around 18% appearing once. The chain carries TRBV28 and TRBJ2-1; TRBD1 or TRBD2 may be the D gene (5 bases each). The receptor was isolated from a male donor with ankylosing spondylitis or in good health (not recorded which). Sequencing was done on a sample of blood, either unsorted or a sorted T cell fraction (not recorded which). CDR3: CASSFGDHEQFF. The CDR3 DNA follows: TGTGCCAGCAGTTTTGGGGACCATGAGCAGTTCTTC.